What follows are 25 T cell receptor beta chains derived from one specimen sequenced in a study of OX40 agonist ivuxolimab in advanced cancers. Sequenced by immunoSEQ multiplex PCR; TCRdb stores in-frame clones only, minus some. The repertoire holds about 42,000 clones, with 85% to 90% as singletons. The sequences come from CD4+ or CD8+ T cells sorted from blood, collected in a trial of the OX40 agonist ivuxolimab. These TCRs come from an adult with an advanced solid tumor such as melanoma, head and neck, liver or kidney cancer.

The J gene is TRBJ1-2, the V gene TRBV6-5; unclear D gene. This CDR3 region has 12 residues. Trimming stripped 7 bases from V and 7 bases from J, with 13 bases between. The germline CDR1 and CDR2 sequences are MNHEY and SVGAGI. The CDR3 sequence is CASTPGVGGYTF. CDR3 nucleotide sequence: TGTGCCAGCACCCCCGGGGTAGGTGGCTACACCTTC.

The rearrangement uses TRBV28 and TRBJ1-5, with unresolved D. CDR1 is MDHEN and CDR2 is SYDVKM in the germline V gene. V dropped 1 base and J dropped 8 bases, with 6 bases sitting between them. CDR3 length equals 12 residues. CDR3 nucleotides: TGTGCCAGCAGTTTATCGATCGAGCCCCAGCATTTT. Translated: CASSLSIEPQHF.

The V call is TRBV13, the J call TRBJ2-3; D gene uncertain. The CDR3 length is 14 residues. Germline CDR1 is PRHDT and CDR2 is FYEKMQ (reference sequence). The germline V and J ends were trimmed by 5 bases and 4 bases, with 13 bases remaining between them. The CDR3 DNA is TGTGCCAGCAGCCCAACGAGCAGAGCAGATACGCAGTATTTT. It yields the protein CASSPTSRADTQYF.

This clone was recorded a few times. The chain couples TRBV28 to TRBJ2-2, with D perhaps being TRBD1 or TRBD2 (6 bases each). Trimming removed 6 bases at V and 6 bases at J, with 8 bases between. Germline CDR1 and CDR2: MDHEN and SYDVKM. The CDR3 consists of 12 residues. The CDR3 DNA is TGTGCCAGCAGCGGGGGCCCCGGGGAGCTGTTTTTT. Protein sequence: CASSGGPGELFF.

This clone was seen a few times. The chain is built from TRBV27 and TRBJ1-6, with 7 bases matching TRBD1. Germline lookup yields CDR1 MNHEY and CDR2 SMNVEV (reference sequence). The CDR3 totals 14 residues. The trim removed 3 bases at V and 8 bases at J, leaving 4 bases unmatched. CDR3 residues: CASSFGTEDSPLHF. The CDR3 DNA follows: TGTGCCAGCAGTTTTGGGACAGAAGATTCACCCCTCCACTTT.

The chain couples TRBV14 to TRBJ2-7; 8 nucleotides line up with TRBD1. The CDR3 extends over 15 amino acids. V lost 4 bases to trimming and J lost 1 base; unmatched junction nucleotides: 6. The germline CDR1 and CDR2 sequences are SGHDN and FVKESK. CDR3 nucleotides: TGTGCCAGCAGCCGAACAGGGGGTAGGTCCTACGAGCAGTACTTC. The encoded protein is CASSRTGGRSYEQYF.

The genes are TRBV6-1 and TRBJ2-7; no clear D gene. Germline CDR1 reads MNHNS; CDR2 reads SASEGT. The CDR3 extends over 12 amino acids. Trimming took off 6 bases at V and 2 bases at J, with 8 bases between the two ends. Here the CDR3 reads CASRIGPYEQYF. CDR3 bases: TGTGCCAGCAGGATAGGGCCCTACGAGCAGTACTTC.

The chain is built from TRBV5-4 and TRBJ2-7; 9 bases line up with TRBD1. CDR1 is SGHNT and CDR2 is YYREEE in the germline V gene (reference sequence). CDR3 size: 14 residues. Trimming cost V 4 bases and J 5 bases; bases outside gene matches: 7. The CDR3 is CASSNSQGANEQYV. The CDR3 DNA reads TGTGCCAGCAGCAACTCACAGGGGGCGAACGAGCAGTACGTC.

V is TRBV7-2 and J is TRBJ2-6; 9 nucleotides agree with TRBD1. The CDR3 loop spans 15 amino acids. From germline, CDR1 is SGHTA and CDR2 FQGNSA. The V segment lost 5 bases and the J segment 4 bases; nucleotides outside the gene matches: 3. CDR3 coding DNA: TGTGCCAGCAGCAACAGGGGGCCAGGGGCCAACGTCCTGACTTTC. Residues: CASSNRGPGANVLTF.

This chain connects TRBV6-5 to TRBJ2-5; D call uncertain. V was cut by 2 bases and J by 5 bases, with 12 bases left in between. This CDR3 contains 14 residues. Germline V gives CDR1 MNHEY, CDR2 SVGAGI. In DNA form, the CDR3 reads TGTGCCAGCAGTTACCGGGCCGCCCAGGAGACCCAGTACTTC. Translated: CASSYRAAQETQYF.

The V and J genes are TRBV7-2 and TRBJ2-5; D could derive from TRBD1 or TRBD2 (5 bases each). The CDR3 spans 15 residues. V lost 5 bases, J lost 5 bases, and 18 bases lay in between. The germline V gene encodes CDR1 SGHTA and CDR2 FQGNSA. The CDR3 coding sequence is TGTGCCAGCAGCCCATGGGACGGCCATCGGGAGACCCAGTACTTC. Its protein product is CASSPWDGHRETQYF. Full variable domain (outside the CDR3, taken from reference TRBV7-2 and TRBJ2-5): GAGVSQSPSNKVTEKGKDVELRCDPISGHTALYWYRQSLGQGLEFLIYFQGNSAPDKSGLPSDRFSAERTGGSVSTLTIQRTQQEDSAVYLCASSPWDGHRETQYFGPGTRLLVL.

CDR3 sequence: CASSLESGGSDEKLFF. The CDR3 region has the DNA TGTGCCAGCAGCCTCGAATCGGGGGGGTCGGATGAAAAACTGTTTTTT. This sequence joins TRBV14 and TRBJ1-4, with D possibly matching TRBD1 (5 bases). CDR1 is SGHDN, CDR2 FVKESK, per germline. Trimming took 4 bases from V and 6 from J, leaving 18 bases between them. CDR3 size: 16 residues.

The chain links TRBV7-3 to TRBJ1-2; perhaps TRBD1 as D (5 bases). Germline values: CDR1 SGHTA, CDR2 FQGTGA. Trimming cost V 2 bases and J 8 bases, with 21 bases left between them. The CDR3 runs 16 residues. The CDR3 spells CASSLVDGGGVQGYTF. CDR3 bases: TGTGCCAGCAGCTTAGTTGACGGAGGAGGGGTGCAAGGCTACACCTTC.

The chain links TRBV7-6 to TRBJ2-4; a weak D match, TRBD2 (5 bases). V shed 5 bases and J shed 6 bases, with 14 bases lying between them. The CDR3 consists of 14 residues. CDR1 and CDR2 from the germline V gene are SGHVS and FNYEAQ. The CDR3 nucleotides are TGTGCCAGCAGCCCACAAGGACTCTCAAACATTCAGTACTTC. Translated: CASSPQGLSNIQYF.

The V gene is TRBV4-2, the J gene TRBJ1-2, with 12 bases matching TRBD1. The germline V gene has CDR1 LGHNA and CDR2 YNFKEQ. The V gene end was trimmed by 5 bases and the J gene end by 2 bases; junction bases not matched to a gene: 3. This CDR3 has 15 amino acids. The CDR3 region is CASSSGQGANYGYTF. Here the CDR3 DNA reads TGTGCCAGCAGCTCGGGACAGGGGGCGAACTATGGCTACACCTTC.

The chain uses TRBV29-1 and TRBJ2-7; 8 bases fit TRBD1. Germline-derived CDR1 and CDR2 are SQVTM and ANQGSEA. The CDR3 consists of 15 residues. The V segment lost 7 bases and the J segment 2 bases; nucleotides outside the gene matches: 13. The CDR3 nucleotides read TGCAGCGCCAAGGGGGATTCGGGACAGGCCTACGAGCAGTACGTC. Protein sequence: CSAKGDSGQAYEQYV.

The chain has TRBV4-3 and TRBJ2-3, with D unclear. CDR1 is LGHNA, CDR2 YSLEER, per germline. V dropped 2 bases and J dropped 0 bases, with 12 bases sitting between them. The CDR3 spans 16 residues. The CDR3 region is CASSQKDKTSTDTQYF. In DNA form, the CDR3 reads TGCGCCAGCAGCCAAAAAGACAAGACTAGCACAGATACGCAGTATTTT.

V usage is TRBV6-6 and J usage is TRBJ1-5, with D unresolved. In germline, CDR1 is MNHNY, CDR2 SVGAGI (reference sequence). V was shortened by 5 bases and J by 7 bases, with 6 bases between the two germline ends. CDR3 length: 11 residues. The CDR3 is CASSMGQPQHF. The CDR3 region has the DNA TGTGCCAGCAGTATGGGACAGCCCCAGCATTTT.

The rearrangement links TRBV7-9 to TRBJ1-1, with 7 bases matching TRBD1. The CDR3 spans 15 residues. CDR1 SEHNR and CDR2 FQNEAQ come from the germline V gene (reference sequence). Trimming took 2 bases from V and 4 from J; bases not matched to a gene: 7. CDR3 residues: CASSLSQGISTEAFF. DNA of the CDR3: TGTGCCAGCAGCTTATCACAGGGGATTAGCACTGAAGCTTTCTTT.

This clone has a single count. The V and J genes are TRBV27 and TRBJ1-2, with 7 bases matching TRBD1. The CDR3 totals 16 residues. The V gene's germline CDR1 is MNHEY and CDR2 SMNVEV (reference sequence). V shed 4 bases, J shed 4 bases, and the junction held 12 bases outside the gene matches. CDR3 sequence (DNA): TGTGCCAGCAGTTCAAGGTGGGAGGGGGCCCCCTATGGCTACACCTTC. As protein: CASSSRWEGAPYGYTF.

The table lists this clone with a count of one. CDR3 nucleotides: TGCAGCGTTGTGGCAGGCCCCTATGGCTACACCTTC. Residues: CSVVAGPYGYTF. J is TRBJ1-2 and V is TRBV29-1; D is unresolved. The CDR3 contains 12 residues. Trimming pared 4 bases from V and 4 bases from J, leaving 10 bases between. The germline V gene encodes CDR1 SQVTM and CDR2 ANQGSEA.

The chain's CDR3 is CASSLGTSEQYV. Written as DNA, the CDR3 is TGTGCCAGCAGCCTGGGGACAAGTGAGCAGTACGTC. The chain recombines TRBV4-2 with TRBJ2-7; a possible D gene is TRBD1 (6 bases). V gave up 4 bases and J gave up 7 bases, with 11 bases separating them. Per germline, CDR1 LGHNA and CDR2 YNFKEQ. The CDR3 length is 12 residues.

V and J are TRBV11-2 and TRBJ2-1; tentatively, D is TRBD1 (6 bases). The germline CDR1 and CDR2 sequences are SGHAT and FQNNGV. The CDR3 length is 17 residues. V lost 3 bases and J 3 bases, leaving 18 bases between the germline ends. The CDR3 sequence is CASSFEWGRLDYNEQFF. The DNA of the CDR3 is TGTGCCAGCAGCTTCGAATGGGGGCGTCTAGACTACAATGAGCAGTTCTTC.

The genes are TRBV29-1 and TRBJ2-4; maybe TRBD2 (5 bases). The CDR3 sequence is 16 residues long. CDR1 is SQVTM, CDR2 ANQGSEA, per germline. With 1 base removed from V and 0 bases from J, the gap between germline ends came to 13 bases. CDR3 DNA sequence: TGCAGCGTTGAAGGAGGGTTTGAACTAGCCAAAAACATTCAGTACTTC. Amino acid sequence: CSVEGGFELAKNIQYF.

This CDR3 reads CASGVTGSFNQPQHF. The CDR3 DNA follows: TGTGCTAGTGGTGTGACAGGCAGTTTCAATCAGCCCCAGCATTTT. This sequence joins TRBV12-5 and TRBJ1-5; perhaps TRBD1 as D (6 bases). V lost 5 bases to trimming and J lost 3 bases, with 14 bases between them. Germline V gene lookup returns CDR1 LGHNT and CDR2 FRNRAP. The length of the CDR3 is 15 residues.